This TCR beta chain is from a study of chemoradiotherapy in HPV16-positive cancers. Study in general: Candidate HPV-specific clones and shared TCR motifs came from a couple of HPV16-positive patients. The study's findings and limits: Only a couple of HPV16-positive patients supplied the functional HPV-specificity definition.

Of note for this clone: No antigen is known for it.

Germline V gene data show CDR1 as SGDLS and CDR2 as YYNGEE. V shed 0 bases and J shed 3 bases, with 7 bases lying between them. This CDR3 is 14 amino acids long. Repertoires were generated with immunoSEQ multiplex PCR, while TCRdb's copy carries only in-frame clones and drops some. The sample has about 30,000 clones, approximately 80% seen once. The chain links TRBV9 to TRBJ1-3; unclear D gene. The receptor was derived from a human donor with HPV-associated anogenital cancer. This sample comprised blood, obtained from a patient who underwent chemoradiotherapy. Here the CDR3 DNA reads TGTGCCAGCAGCGTAGAGCTGGGTGGAAACACCATATATTTT. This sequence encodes CASSVELGGNTIYF.